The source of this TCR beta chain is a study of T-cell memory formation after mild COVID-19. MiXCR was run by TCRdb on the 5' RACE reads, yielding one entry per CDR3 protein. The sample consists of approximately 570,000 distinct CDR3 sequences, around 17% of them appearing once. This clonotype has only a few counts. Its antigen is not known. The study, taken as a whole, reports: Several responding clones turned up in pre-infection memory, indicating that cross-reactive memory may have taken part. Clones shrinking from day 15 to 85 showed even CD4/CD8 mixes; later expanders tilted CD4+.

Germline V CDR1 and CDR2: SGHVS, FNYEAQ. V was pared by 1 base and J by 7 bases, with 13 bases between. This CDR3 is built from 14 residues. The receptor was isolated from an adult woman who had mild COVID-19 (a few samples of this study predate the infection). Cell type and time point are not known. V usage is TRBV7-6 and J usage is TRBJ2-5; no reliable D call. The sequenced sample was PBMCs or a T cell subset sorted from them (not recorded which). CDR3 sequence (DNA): TGTGCCAGCAGCTTAGTTGATCAGCCCGGGACCCAGTACTTC. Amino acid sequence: CASSLVDQPGTQYF.